These 16 T cell receptor beta chains were all obtained from the same sample, sequenced in a study of response to subunit inactivated influenza vaccine. Using its own MiXCR run on the RT-PCR reads, TCRdb lists one record per CDR3 protein. The sample has 500,000 to 600,000 distinct CDR3 sequences; roughly 12% are singletons. The input for sequencing was PBMCs from blood, taken on the day of vaccination. All receptors derive from a man aged 50 to 59 who received an inactivated influenza vaccine.

This clonotype was counted a few times. In nucleotides, the CDR3 is TGTGCCAGCAGTTACCCCAGCGGGAGGCCAACCGGGGAGCTGTTTTTT. Translating it yields CASSYPSGRPTGELFF. The rearrangement joins TRBV6-2 or TRBV6-3 to TRBJ2-2, with TRBD2 matching over 9 bases. CDR1 and CDR2 from the germline V gene are MNHEY and SVGEGT. The CDR3 is made up of 16 amino acids. Germline trimming cut 2 bases from V and 5 bases from J; bases unmatched to any gene: 6.

The chain couples TRBV15 to TRBJ2-7, with 7 bases that match TRBD1. Trimming removed 1 base from V and 0 bases from J; junction bases left unmatched: 0. Germline V gene sequence: CDR1 LNHNV, CDR2 YYDKDF (reference sequence). The CDR3 extends over 14 amino acids. CDR3: CATSRGQGSYEQYF. The CDR3 region has the DNA TGTGCCACCAGCAGAGGACAGGGCTCCTACGAGCAGTACTTC.

This clonotype was seen ten or more times. The J gene is TRBJ2-7, the V gene TRBV10-3; D not resolved. CDR1 and CDR2 (germline): ENHRY, SYGVKD. This CDR3 is built from 11 residues. The V gene lost 4 bases and the J gene lost 3 bases, with 4 bases spanning the gap. Here the CDR3 reads CAISGDYEQYF. CDR3 in DNA: TGTGCCATCAGTGGGGACTACGAGCAGTACTTC.

The chain couples TRBV29-1 to TRBJ2-7; the D gene is possibly TRBD2 (6 bases). Per germline, CDR1 SQVTM and CDR2 ANQGSEA. Trimming cost V 8 bases and J 4 bases, with 12 bases left between them. This CDR3 comprises 11 residues. CDR3 region: CSISRGYEQYF. CDR3 sequence (DNA): TGCAGCATAAGTCGGGGGTACGAGCAGTACTTC.

This clonotype was counted between two and nine times. The chain employs TRBV29-1 and TRBJ2-7, with TRBD2 as a possible D gene (6 bases). Germline loops: CDR1 SQVTM, CDR2 ANQGSEA. CDR3 length equals 13 residues. Between the trimmed V and J ends, which lost 4 bases and 3 bases, there was a span of 13 bases. The CDR3 here is CSVVTGLDYEQYF. CDR3 in DNA: TGCAGCGTTGTGACGGGACTCGACTACGAGCAGTACTTC.

The rearrangement links TRBV27 to TRBJ2-7; 13 bases fit TRBD2. Looked up from germline, CDR1 is MNHEY and CDR2 is SMNVEV (reference sequence). This CDR3 spans 15 amino acids. V was pared by 6 bases and J by 3 bases, with 5 bases of the junction left unmatched. CDR3 in amino acids: CASSLGLAGFYEQYF. In DNA, the CDR3 is TGTGCCAGCAGCCTGGGACTAGCGGGATTCTACGAGCAGTACTTC.

This clonotype has just a few counts. The V call is TRBV6-2 or TRBV6-3, the J call TRBJ2-5; 8 nucleotides align to TRBD2. Unmatched junction bases numbered 11, after V lost 6 bases and J lost 5 bases. Germline V gives CDR1 MNHEY, CDR2 SVGEGT. The CDR3 contains 15 residues. The DNA for the CDR3 is TGTGCCAGCAGGACCCTTGGGACTAGGGGTGAGACCCAGTACTTC. Protein product: CASRTLGTRGETQYF.

The gene calls are TRBV7-6 and TRBJ2-7; the match to TRBD1 covers 7 bases. V shed 3 bases and J 3 bases; nucleotides not matched to a gene: 2. This CDR3 region has 13 residues. In germline, CDR1 is SGHVS, CDR2 FNYEAQ. The CDR3 spells CASSLGQHYEQYF. The CDR3 nucleotides are TGTGCCAGCAGCTTGGGACAGCACTACGAGCAGTACTTC.

V gene TRBV7-9 combines with J gene TRBJ2-7; 9 positions match TRBD1. Germline V CDR1 and CDR2: SEHNR, FQNEAQ (reference sequence). The trim removed 3 bases at V and 3 bases at J, leaving 12 bases unmatched. The CDR3 sequence is 17 residues long. In nucleotides, the CDR3 is TGTGCCAGCAGCTTCCTGACTCGGACAGGGGCATACTACGAGCAGTACTTC. This gives the protein CASSFLTRTGAYYEQYF.

This clonotype was recorded at least ten times. This CDR3 reads CASSPSLLARRKAYNEQFF. CDR3 coding DNA: TGCGCCAGCAGCCCCTCCCTATTGGCCCGGCGGAAGGCGTACAATGAGCAGTTCTTC. This sequence joins TRBV4-1 and TRBJ2-1; D gene uncertain. Germline V lookup: CDR1 MGHRA, CDR2 YSYEKL. The CDR3 spans 19 residues. Trimming cost V 4 bases and J 4 bases, with 26 bases left between them.

Concerning this clonotype: Since a much larger clone is just one base distant, this may be a read error. The V and J genes are TRBV27 and TRBJ2-1, with TRBD2 matching 14 bases. This CDR3 spans 18 amino acids. CDR1 and CDR2 from the germline V gene are MNHEY and SMNVEV (reference sequence). The CDR3 nucleotides are TGTGCCTGCAGTTTTAAGTGTAGGACTAGCGGGAGGTGCAATGAGCAGTTCTTC. Translating it yields CACSFKCRTSGRCNEQFF.

This clonotype was observed a handful of times. The chain carries TRBV7-2 and TRBJ2-7; D ambiguous. Germline-derived CDR1 and CDR2 are SGHTA and FQGNSA. The CDR3 has 13 amino acids. V was trimmed by 5 bases and J by 0 bases, leaving 8 bases between them. CDR3 loop: CASSTRSSYEQYF. CDR3 bases: TGTGCCAGCAGCACTCGTAGCTCCTACGAGCAGTACTTC. Supplemented by reference TRBV7-2 and TRBJ2-7, the full variable domain reads GAGVSQSPSNKVTEKGKDVELRCDPISGHTALYWYRQSLGQGLEFLIYFQGNSAPDKSGLPSDRFSAERTGGSVSTLTIQRTQQEDSAVYLCASSTRSSYEQYFGPGTRLTVT.

V usage is TRBV12-3 or TRBV12-4 and J usage is TRBJ1-2; TRBD1 aligns across 9 bases. V lost 4 bases and J lost 8; bases outside the gene matches: 17. This CDR3 contains 17 residues. The CDR3 loop reads CASSSPTGGTILSGYTF. CDR3 nucleotides: TGTGCCAGCAGTTCCCCGACAGGGGGGACGATTCTTTCCGGCTACACCTTC.

This clonotype was seen only a few times. The chain combines TRBV5-6 with TRBJ2-7, with D possibly being TRBD2 (7 bases). CDR3 length equals 17 residues. Germline V lookup: CDR1 SGHDT, CDR2 YYEEEE. Between the trimmed V and J ends, which lost 0 bases and 3 bases, there was a span of 19 bases. The DNA of the CDR3 is TGTGCCAGCAGCTTGGGCCCGTCGGGGGGACACGGCTACGAGCAGTACTTC. Translated, it gives CASSLGPSGGHGYEQYF.

This clonotype was seen only a few times. The chain couples TRBV28 to TRBJ2-7; D not resolved. CDR3 length equals 14 residues. Trimming removed 5 bases from V and 0 bases from J, with 11 bases in between. Per the germline V gene, CDR1 is MDHEN and CDR2 is SYDVKM. The CDR3 loop is CASSPTLFSYEQYF. DNA for the CDR3: TGTGCCAGCAGTCCGACTCTGTTCTCCTACGAGCAGTACTTC.

The chain recombines TRBV3-1 with TRBJ2-2, with 10 bases that match TRBD2. Germline-derived CDR1 and CDR2 are LGHDT and YNNKEL (reference sequence). The CDR3 loop spans 18 amino acids. V lost 0 bases, J lost 4 bases, and 8 bases stayed unmatched. This CDR3 is CASSQDSGGIPSTGELFF. CDR3 bases: TGTGCCAGCAGCCAAGATAGCGGGGGGATCCCGAGCACCGGGGAGCTGTTTTTT.